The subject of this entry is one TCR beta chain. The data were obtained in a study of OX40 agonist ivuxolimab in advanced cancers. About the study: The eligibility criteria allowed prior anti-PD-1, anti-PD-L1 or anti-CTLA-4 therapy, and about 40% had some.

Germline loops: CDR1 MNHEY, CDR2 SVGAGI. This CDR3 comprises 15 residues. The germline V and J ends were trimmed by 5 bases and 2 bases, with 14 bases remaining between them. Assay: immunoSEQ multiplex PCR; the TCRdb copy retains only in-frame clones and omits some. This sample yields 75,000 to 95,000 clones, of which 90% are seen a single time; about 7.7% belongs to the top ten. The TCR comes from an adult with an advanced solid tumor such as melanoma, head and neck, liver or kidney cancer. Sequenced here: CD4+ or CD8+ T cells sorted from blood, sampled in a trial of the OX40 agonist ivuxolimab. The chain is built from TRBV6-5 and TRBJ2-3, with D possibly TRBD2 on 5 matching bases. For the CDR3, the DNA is TGTGCCAGCAGTCCAAGCGGAATCCTCACAGATACGCAGTATTTT. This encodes CASSPSGILTDTQYF.